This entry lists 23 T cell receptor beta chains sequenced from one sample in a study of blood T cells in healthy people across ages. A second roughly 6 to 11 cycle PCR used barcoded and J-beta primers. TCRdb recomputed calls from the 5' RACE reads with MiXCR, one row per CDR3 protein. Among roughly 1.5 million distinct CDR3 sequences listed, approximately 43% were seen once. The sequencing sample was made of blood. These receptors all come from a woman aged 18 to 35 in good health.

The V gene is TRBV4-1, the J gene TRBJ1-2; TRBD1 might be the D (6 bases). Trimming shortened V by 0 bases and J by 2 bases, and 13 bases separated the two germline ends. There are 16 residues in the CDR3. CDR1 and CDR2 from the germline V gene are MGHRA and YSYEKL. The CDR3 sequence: CASSQEGDIINYGYTF. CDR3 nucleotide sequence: TGCGCCAGCAGCCAAGAAGGGGACATAATAAACTATGGCTACACCTTC.

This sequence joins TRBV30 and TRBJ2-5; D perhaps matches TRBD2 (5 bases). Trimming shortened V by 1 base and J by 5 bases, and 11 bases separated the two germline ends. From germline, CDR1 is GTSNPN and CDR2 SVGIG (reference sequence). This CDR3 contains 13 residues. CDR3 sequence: CAWSAASTETQYF. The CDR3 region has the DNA TGTGCCTGGAGTGCCGCTAGCACGGAGACCCAGTACTTC. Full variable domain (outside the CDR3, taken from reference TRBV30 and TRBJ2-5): SQTIHQWPATLVQPVGSPLSLECTVEGTSNPNLYWYRQAAGRGLQLLFYSVGIGQISSEVPQNLSASRPQDRQFILSSKKLLLSDSGFYLCAWSAASTETQYFGPGTRLLVL.

The DNA of the CDR3 is TGCAGCTCCCTCCAGCAAAACATTCAGTACTTC. Amino acid sequence: CSSLQQNIQYF. V gene TRBV29-1 combines with J gene TRBJ2-4; no definite D call. Per germline, CDR1 SQVTM and CDR2 ANQGSEA. The CDR3 runs to 11 residues. Trimming removed 8 bases at V and 5 bases at J, with 10 bases between.

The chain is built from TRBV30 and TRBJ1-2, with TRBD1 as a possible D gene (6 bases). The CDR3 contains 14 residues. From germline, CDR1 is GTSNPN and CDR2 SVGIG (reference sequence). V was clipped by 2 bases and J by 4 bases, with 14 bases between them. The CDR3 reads CAWSTGLLAYGYTF. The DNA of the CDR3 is TGTGCCTGGAGTACAGGGCTCCTTGCCTATGGCTACACCTTC. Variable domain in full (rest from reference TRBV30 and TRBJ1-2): SQTIHQWPATLVQPVGSPLSLECTVEGTSNPNLYWYRQAAGRGLQLLFYSVGIGQISSEVPQNLSASRPQDRQFILSSKKLLLSDSGFYLCAWSTGLLAYGYTFGSGTRLTVV.

CDR3 coding DNA: TGCAGCGTTGGCGGTTATCCCCACAGAGAGACCCAGTACTTC. Its protein product is CSVGGYPHRETQYF. The V gene is TRBV29-1, the J gene TRBJ2-7, with no clear D. The better agreement between TRBJ2-5 and the DNA end casts doubt on the J call. This CDR3 contains 14 residues. Germline lookup yields CDR1 SQVTM and CDR2 ANQGSEA.

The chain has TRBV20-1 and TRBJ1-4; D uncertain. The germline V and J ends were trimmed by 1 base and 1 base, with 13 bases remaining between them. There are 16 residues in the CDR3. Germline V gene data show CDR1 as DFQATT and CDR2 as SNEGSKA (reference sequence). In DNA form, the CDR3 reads TGCAGTGCTAGAGCAGGCCGTAAAGGAACTAATGAAAAACTGTTTTTT. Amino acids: CSARAGRKGTNEKLFF.

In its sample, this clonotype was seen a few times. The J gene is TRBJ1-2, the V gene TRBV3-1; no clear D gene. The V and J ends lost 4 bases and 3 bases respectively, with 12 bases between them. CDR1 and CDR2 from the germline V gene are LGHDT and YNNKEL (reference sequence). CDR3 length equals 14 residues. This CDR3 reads CASSRRGADYGYTF. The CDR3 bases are TGTGCCAGCAGCCGTCGGGGAGCGGACTATGGCTACACCTTC. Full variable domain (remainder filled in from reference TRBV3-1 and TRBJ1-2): DTAVSQTPKYLVTQMGNDKSIKCEQNLGHDTMYWYKQDSKKFLKIMFSYNNKELIINETVPNRFSPKSPDKAHLNLHINSLELGDSAVYFCASSRRGADYGYTFGSGTRLTVV.

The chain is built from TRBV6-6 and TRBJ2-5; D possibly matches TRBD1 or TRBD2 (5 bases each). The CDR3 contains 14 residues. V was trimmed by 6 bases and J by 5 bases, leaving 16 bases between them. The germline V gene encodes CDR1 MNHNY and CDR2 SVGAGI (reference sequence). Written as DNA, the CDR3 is TGTGCCAGCAGGGCCGGGACCCTGGAGGAGACCCAGTACTTC. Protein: CASRAGTLEETQYF.

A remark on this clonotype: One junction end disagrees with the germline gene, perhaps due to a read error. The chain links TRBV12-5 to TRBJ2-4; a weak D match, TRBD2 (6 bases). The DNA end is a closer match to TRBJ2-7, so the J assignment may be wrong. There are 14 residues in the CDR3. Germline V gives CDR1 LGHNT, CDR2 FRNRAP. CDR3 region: CTSGLKGTRYEQYF. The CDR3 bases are TGTACTAGTGGTTTGAAGGGGACTCGTTACGAGCAGTACTTC.

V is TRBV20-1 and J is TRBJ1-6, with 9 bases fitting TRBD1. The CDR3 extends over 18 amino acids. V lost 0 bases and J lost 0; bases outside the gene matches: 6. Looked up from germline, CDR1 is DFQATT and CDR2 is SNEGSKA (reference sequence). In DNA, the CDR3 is TGCAGTGCTAGAGACCGCGGACAGGGGAGCTCCTATAATTCACCCCTCCACTTT. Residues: CSARDRGQGSSYNSPLHF.

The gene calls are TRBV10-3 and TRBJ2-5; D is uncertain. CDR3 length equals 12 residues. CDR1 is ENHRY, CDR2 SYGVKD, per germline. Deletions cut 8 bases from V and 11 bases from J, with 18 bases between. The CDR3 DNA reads TGTGCCATCGGGTTCGGGCTCAATGAGCAGTACTTC. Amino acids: CAIGFGLNEQYF.

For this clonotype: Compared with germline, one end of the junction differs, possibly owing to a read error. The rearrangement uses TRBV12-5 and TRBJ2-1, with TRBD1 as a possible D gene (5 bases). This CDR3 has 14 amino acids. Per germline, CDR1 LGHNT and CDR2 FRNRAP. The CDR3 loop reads CASCLGAPNNEQFF. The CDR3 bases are TGTGCTAGTTGTTTAGGGGCGCCTAACAATGAGCAGTTCTTC.

Here the CDR3 reads CASSDRDRDTQYF. Written as DNA, the CDR3 is TGTGCCAGCAGTGACAGGGATCGGGATACGCAGTATTTT. This chain links TRBV25-1 with TRBJ2-3, with D possibly TRBD1 on 5 matching bases. Trimming pared 3 bases from V and 6 bases from J, leaving 10 bases between. The germline V gene encodes CDR1 MGHDK and CDR2 SYGVNS. The CDR3 totals 13 residues.

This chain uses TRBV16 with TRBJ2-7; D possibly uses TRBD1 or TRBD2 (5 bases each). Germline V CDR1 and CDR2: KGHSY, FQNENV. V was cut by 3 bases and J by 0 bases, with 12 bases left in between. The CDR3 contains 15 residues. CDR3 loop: CASSQPDSGSYEQYF. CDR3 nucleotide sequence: TGTGCCAGCAGCCAGCCAGACAGCGGCTCCTACGAGCAGTACTTC.

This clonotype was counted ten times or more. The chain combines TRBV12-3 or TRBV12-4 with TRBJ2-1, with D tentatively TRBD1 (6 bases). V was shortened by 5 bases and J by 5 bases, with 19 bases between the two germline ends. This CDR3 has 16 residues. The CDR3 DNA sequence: TGTGCCAGCAGTCCCGTTGGGACATGGGGGCACAATGAGCAGTTCTTC. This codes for CASSPVGTWGHNEQFF.

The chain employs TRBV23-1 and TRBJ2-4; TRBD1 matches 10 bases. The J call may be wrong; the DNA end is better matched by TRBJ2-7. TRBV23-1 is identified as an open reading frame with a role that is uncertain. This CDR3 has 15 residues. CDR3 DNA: TGCGCCAGCAGTCAATCGACAGGGGGCGCGTCCGAGCAGTACTTC. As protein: CASSQSTGGASEQYF.

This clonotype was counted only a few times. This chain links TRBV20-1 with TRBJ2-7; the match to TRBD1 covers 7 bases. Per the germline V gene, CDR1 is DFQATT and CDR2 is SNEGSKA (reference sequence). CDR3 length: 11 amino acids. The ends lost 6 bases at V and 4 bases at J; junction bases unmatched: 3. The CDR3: CSAATGYEQYF. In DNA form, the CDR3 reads TGCAGTGCCGCGACAGGGTACGAGCAGTACTTC.

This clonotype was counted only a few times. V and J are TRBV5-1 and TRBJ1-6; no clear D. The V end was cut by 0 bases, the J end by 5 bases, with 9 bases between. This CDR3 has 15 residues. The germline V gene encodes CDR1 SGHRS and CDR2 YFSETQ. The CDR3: CASSLGPRDNSPLHF. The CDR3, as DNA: TGCGCCAGCAGCTTGGGTCCTAGGGATAATTCACCCCTCCACTTT.

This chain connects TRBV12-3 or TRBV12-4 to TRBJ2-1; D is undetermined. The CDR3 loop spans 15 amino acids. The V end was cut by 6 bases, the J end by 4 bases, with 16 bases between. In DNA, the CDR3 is TGTGCCAGCAGGAACGCAGGCGGCTGGTACAATGAGCAGTTCTTC. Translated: CASRNAGGWYNEQFF.

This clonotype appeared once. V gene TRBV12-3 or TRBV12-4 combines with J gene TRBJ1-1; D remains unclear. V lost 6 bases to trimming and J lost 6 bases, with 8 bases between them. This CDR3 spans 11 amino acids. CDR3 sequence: CASRLDPEAFF. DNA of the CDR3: TGTGCCAGCAGGCTAGACCCTGAAGCTTTCTTT.

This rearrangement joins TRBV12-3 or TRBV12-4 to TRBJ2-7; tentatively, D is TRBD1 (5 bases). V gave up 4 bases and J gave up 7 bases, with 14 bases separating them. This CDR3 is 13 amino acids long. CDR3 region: CASSSDRNNEQYF. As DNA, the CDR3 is TGTGCCAGCAGTTCCGACAGAAACAATGAGCAGTACTTC.

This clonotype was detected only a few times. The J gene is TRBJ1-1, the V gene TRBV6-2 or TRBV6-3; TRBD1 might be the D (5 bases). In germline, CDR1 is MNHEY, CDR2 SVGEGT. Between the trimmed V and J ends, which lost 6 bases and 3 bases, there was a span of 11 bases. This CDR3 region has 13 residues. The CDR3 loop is CASSRGHDTEAFF. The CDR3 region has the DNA TGTGCCAGCAGCCGGGGCCACGACACTGAAGCTTTCTTT.

CDR3 sequence: CASGVRREETQYF. DNA for the CDR3: TGTGCTAGTGGGGTCCGGAGGGAAGAGACCCAGTACTTC. This chain links TRBV12-5 with TRBJ2-5; D perhaps matches TRBD2 (6 bases). The germline V and J ends were trimmed by 6 bases and 3 bases, with 11 bases remaining between them. The CDR3 contains 13 residues. Germline V lookup: CDR1 LGHNT, CDR2 FRNRAP.